These 24 T cell receptor beta chains share one sample of origin, sequenced in a study of T-cell reconstitution after alpha-beta-depleted transplantation in children. Preparation of the TCRbeta library was carried out with unique molecular identifiers. TCRdb reanalysed the PCR reads using MiXCR and keeps one entry per CDR3 protein. This table holds 1,000 or so distinct CDR3 sequences, about 70% found once. Here the sequenced sample was PBMCs, mostly from graft donor cells, taken 60 days after TCRalphabeta/CD19-depleted stem cell transplant. These TCRs come from a male patient aged 2 to 10 who had a stem cell transplant for acute lymphoblastic leukemia, so the T cells may come from the graft donor.

The sample holds many counts of this clonotype. V gene TRBV7-2 combines with J gene TRBJ2-1; D assignment may be TRBD1 or TRBD2 (7 bases each). Germline values: CDR1 SGHTA, CDR2 FQGNSA. CDR3 size: 19 residues. Trimming pared 4 bases from V and 1 base from J, leaving 23 bases between. CDR3 DNA sequence: TGTGCCAGCAGCTACAAAGGGGGGGCGGACAGGTGGTCCTACAATGAGCAGTTCTTC. Amino acids: CASSYKGGADRWSYNEQFF.

CDR3 DNA sequence: TGTGCCAGCAGTTACTCCCTACCACCAAGGAGCTCCTACGAGCAGTACTTC. This codes for CASSYSLPPRSSYEQYF. The chain combines TRBV6-2 or TRBV6-3 with TRBJ2-7; D is undetermined. The germline V gene has CDR1 MNHEY and CDR2 SVGEGT. The CDR3 runs to 17 residues. The V end lost 0 bases, the J end lost 0 bases, and 15 bases lay between the germline ends.

V and J are TRBV5-1 and TRBJ2-3; D possibly corresponds to TRBD1 (6 bases). CDR3 length equals 15 residues. Germline CDR1 is SGHRS and CDR2 is YFSETQ. V was trimmed by 2 bases and J by 0 bases, leaving 10 bases between them. CDR3 sequence reads: CASSFRTGSTDTQYF. In nucleotides, the CDR3 is TGCGCCAGCAGCTTCCGAACAGGGAGCACAGATACGCAGTATTTT.

The gene calls are TRBV6-5 and TRBJ2-3; D might be TRBD1 (5 bases). This CDR3 comprises 14 residues. Germline CDR1 MNHEY, CDR2 SVGAGI. The ends were cut back, 3 bases at V and 4 bases at J, with 11 bases in the middle. The CDR3 protein is CASSYAGSADTQYF. In nucleotides, the CDR3 is TGTGCCAGCAGTTATGCAGGGTCGGCAGATACGCAGTATTTT.

Ten or more counts support this clonotype. V and J are TRBV20-1 and TRBJ1-6; D is ambiguous. The CDR3 spans 14 residues. The germline V gene has CDR1 DFQATT and CDR2 SNEGSKA (reference sequence). V dropped 0 bases and J dropped 5 bases, with 8 bases sitting between them. CDR3 amino acids: CSAREVLDNSPLHF. The CDR3 DNA reads as TGCAGTGCTAGAGAGGTGCTTGATAATTCACCCCTCCACTTT.

J is TRBJ2-7 and V is TRBV12-3 or TRBV12-4; 7 positions agree with TRBD1. J gave up 6 bases and V 5 bases, and 10 bases lay outside the gene matches. The CDR3 loop spans 14 amino acids. CDR3 sequence: CASSIDREGIEQYF. As DNA, the CDR3 is TGTGCCAGCAGTATAGACAGGGAAGGGATCGAGCAGTACTTC.

This clonotype has more than one count but fewer than ten. The CDR3 spells CASSPLAGELFF. Written as DNA, the CDR3 is TGTGCCAGCAGTCCCTTGGCCGGGGAGCTGTTTTTT. The gene calls are TRBV6-5 and TRBJ2-2; D unclear. V dropped 5 bases and J dropped 6 bases, with 7 bases sitting between them. The CDR3 sequence is 12 residues long. Germline V gene lookup returns CDR1 MNHEY and CDR2 SVGAGI.

V gene TRBV12-3 or TRBV12-4 combines with J gene TRBJ2-3, with 12 bases aligning to TRBD2. The V and J ends lost 5 bases and 4 bases, in that order; junction bases with no gene match: 10. The CDR3 loop spans 17 amino acids. DNA for the CDR3: TGTGCCAGCAGTCTCCCAAGGGGGACTAGCGGGCCAGATACGCAGTATTTT. Translation gives CASSLPRGTSGPDTQYF.

CDR3: CASQQMGTGIYNEQFF. The CDR3 DNA reads TGTGCCAGCCAACAAATGGGGACAGGAATTTACAATGAGCAGTTCTTC. The chain combines TRBV3-1 with TRBJ2-1; 8 bases match TRBD1. This CDR3 spans 16 amino acids. Germline CDR1 and CDR2: LGHDT and YNNKEL (reference sequence). Trimming at V came to 8 bases and at J to 4 bases, leaving 13 bases not matched to a gene.

V gene TRBV5-1 combines with J gene TRBJ2-2; D is uncertain. Germline CDR1 reads SGHRS; CDR2 reads YFSETQ. The CDR3 contains 13 residues. The V end lost 3 bases, the J end lost 2 bases, and 5 bases lay between the germline ends. The CDR3 here is CASSSFNTGELFF. The DNA for the CDR3 is TGCGCCAGCAGCTCCTTTAACACCGGGGAGCTGTTTTTT.

In its sample, this clonotype ranks as large. The V call is TRBV6-1, the J call TRBJ2-3; 7 positions match TRBD2. The CDR3 length is 16 residues. With V trimmed by 4 bases and J by 6 bases, 13 bases remained unmatched. Germline lookup yields CDR1 MNHNS and CDR2 SASEGT. This CDR3 reads CASSGASGGAFDTQYF. CDR3 nucleotide sequence: TGTGCCAGCAGTGGTGCTAGCGGAGGGGCCTTCGATACGCAGTATTTT.

The chain has TRBV7-2 and TRBJ1-2, with D unresolved. Germline CDR1 is SGHTA and CDR2 is FQGNSA. Trimming removed 0 bases at V and 7 bases at J, with 15 bases between. The CDR3 is 15 residues long. The CDR3 DNA reads as TGTGCCAGCAGCTTAGCGGAGGGTCCTTTGGTTGGCTACACCTTC. This gives the protein CASSLAEGPLVGYTF.

This clonotype was seen ten or more times. J is TRBJ2-1 and V is TRBV20-1, with TRBD2 matching 12 bases. Germline V lookup: CDR1 DFQATT, CDR2 SNEGSKA (reference sequence). The CDR3 extends over 16 amino acids. Unmatched junction bases numbered 5, after V lost 1 base and J lost 4 bases. The CDR3 bases are TGCAGTGCTAGAGGTTGGACTAGCGGGACTTACAATGAGCAGTTCTTC. Amino acids: CSARGWTSGTYNEQFF.

The chain recombines TRBV10-3 with TRBJ1-5, with 7 positions matching TRBD1. This CDR3 has 14 residues. CDR1 ENHRY and CDR2 SYGVKD come from the germline V gene. V dropped 4 bases and J dropped 5; count of bases not matched to a gene: 5. In DNA form, the CDR3 reads TGTGCCATCAGTGGTGACAGGGAGTATCAGCCCCAGCATTTT. This gives the protein CAISGDREYQPQHF.

The V call is TRBV3-1, the J call TRBJ2-1, with 8 nucleotides matching TRBD1. Germline V CDR1 and CDR2: LGHDT, YNNKEL (reference sequence). V trimming: 11 bases; J trimming: 4 bases; junction bases outside the gene matches: 19. The CDR3 is made up of 17 amino acids. CDR3 sequence reads: CASCKQVGTGIYNEQFF. DNA for the CDR3: TGTGCCTCCTGCAAGCAAGTGGGGACAGGAATTTACAATGAGCAGTTCTTC.

In its sample, this clonotype was seen a few times. CDR3 region: CASTKQVGTGIYNEQFF. DNA of the CDR3: TGTGCCTCCACCAAGCAAGTGGGAACAGGAATTTACAATGAGCAGTTCTTC. V usage is TRBV3-1 and J usage is TRBJ2-1; D may be TRBD1 (5 bases). The CDR3 is 17 amino acids. The germline gives CDR1 LGHDT, CDR2 YNNKEL (reference sequence). The germline V and J ends were trimmed by 11 bases and 4 bases, with 27 bases remaining between them.

V gene TRBV3-1 combines with J gene TRBJ2-1; 8 bases match TRBD1. Per germline, CDR1 LGHDT and CDR2 YNNKEL (reference sequence). This CDR3 region has 17 residues. J lost 4 bases, V lost 10 bases, and 18 bases had no gene match. The CDR3 loop is CATSQQVGTGIYNEQFF. CDR3 DNA: TGTGCCACCTCCCAGCAGGTGGGGACAGGAATTTACAATGAGCAGTTCTTC.

This clonotype ranks as large. The gene calls are TRBV29-1 and TRBJ2-1; D ambiguous. The CDR3 spans 12 residues. Germline lookup yields CDR1 SQVTM and CDR2 ANQGSEA. The V end was cut by 4 bases, the J end by 5 bases, with 9 bases between. The CDR3 DNA follows: TGCAGCGTTGGGAGTGTCCACAATGAGCAGTTCTTC. Translating gives CSVGSVHNEQFF.

This clonotype is medium-sized by share. The V and J genes are TRBV6-5 and TRBJ2-2; D not certain. The CDR3 covers 13 residues. CDR1 and CDR2 from the germline V gene are MNHEY and SVGAGI. V lost 6 bases to trimming and J lost 7 bases, with 12 bases between them. The CDR3 loop reads CASSPKVFGELFF. The CDR3 DNA follows: TGTGCCAGCAGCCCGAAGGTATTCGGGGAGCTGTTTTTT.

At least ten counts were recorded for this clonotype. The chain has TRBV20-1 and TRBJ2-1; the D is unclear. The V end was cut by 5 bases, the J end by 0 bases, with 14 bases between. The length of the CDR3 is 15 residues. Germline CDR1 reads DFQATT; CDR2 reads SNEGSKA (reference sequence). The CDR3 reads CSAPSSPFSYNEQFF. CDR3 coding DNA: TGCAGTGCTCCCTCCTCTCCCTTCTCCTACAATGAGCAGTTCTTC.

This clonotype was found many times. The chain has TRBV6-2 or TRBV6-3 and TRBJ1-3; no reliable D call. The CDR3 is made up of 13 amino acids. The V end lost 4 bases, the J end lost 0 bases, and 4 bases lay between the germline ends. The V gene's germline CDR1 is MNHEY and CDR2 SVGEGT. The CDR3 DNA follows: TGTGCCAGCAGTTCGAGCTCTGGAAACACCATATATTTT. Protein sequence: CASSSSSGNTIYF.

By share, this clonotype counts as medium-sized. In DNA, the CDR3 is TGTGCCAGCAGCTTAGAAGGGTGGCTGTTTTTT. This translates into CASSLEGWLFF. The chain links TRBV7-9 to TRBJ2-2; D is ambiguous. Germline-derived CDR1 and CDR2 are SEHNR and FQNEAQ (reference sequence). The CDR3 is made up of 11 amino acids. Trimming removed 1 base at V and 13 bases at J, with 7 bases between.

The CDR3 nucleotides read TGTGCCAGCAGTTCCGGGGGCTCCTACAATGAGCAGTTCTTC. Amino acids: CASSSGGSYNEQFF. The chain recombines TRBV6-5 with TRBJ2-1; a weak D match, TRBD2 (6 bases). Per the germline V gene, CDR1 is MNHEY and CDR2 is SVGAGI. Trimming cost V 4 bases and J 0 bases, with 7 bases left between them. The CDR3 covers 14 residues.

In this sample, this clonotype turned up once. The chain uses TRBV25-1 and TRBJ2-2; D is undetermined. This CDR3 is built from 13 residues. V was pared by 4 bases and J by 7 bases, with 10 bases between. In germline, CDR1 is MGHDK, CDR2 SYGVNS. DNA for the CDR3: TGTGCCAGCAGTGTCGAGTGGATCGGGGAGCTGTTTTTT. Amino acids: CASSVEWIGELFF.